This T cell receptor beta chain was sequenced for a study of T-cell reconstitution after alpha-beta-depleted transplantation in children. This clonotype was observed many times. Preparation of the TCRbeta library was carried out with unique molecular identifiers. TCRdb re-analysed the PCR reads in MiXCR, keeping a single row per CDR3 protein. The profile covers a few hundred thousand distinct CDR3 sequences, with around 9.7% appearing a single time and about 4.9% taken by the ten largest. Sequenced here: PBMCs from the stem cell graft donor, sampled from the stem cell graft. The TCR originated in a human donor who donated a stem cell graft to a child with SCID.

In DNA, the CDR3 is TGCAGTGCTAGAGTCCCGGCCGGGACAGGAAGTTCGAGCGACACTGAAGCTTTCTTT. Its protein is CSARVPAGTGSSSDTEAFF. This rearrangement joins TRBV20-1 to TRBJ1-1; TRBD1 aligns across 8 bases. The length of the CDR3 is 19 residues. The germline gives CDR1 DFQATT, CDR2 SNEGSKA (reference sequence). V lost 1 base, J lost 3 bases, and 19 bases stayed unmatched.